The clone carrying this T cell receptor (beta chain) was detected many times. The antigen is not known. These data are taken from a study of T cells after yellow fever vaccination. Whole-study findings and limits: Reappearance after the booster was observed for most primary-vaccination clones (96% CD4, roughly 88% CD8).

TCRdb re-called the 5' RACE reads with MiXCR, one entry per CDR3 protein. The sample lists just under 600,000 distinct CDR3 sequences; roughly 14% were seen once. CDR1 SQVTM and CDR2 ANQGSEA come from the germline V gene. This CDR3 has 12 amino acids. The ends were cut back, 4 bases at V and 0 bases at J, with 7 bases in the middle. Sequencing was performed on PBMCs, taken on the day of the yellow fever booster vaccination. The rearrangement joins TRBV29-1 to TRBJ2-7; unclear D gene. The sequence came from a man aged 25-40 years who received the YFV17D yellow fever vaccine. This CDR3 is CSVAQSSYEQYF. The CDR3 DNA reads TGCAGCGTTGCGCAGTCCTCCTACGAGCAGTACTTC.